These 16 T cell receptor beta chains originate from one sample sequenced in a study of T cell repertoires in cytomegalovirus infection. Their specific antigens are unknown. One entry per CDR3 protein results from TCRdb running MiXCR on the reads. The sample lists some 500,000 distinct CDR3 sequences, approximately 40% seen once, with 48% in the top ten. The specimen was cultured PBMCs, collected from culture after CMV antigen stimulation. The receptors were gathered from a human donor in good health (CMV status not recorded). Some clones in this sample may be carry-over from other donors' samples.

The V gene is TRBV28, the J gene TRBJ1-6; D is possibly TRBD1 (5 bases). This CDR3 region has 17 residues. Per the germline V gene, CDR1 is MDHEN and CDR2 is SYDVKM. Trimming removed 7 bases from V and 0 bases from J, with 16 bases in between. The CDR3 bases are TGTGCCAGCACTGGAGGGGCTGGGAACTCCTATAATTCACCCCTCCACTTT. This translates into CASTGGAGNSYNSPLHF.

This clonotype has a handful of counts. The V and J genes are TRBV12-3 or TRBV12-4 and TRBJ1-4; 8 bases are a match to TRBD1. V was pared by 5 bases and J by 1 base, with 3 bases of the junction left unmatched. CDR3 length equals 15 residues. The CDR3 sequence: CASSKDRGTNEKLFF. As DNA, the CDR3 is TGTGCCAGCAGTAAAGACAGGGGAACTAATGAAAAACTGTTTTTT.

This clonotype was picked up a small number of times. The gene calls are TRBV7-2 and TRBJ2-6; D ambiguous. In germline, CDR1 is SGHTA, CDR2 FQGNSA. The CDR3 has 15 amino acids. Trimming took 3 bases from V and 0 from J, leaving 6 bases between them. CDR3 DNA: TGTGCCAGCAGCTTTATGGGCTCTGGGGCCAACGTCCTGACTTTC. Translation: CASSFMGSGANVLTF.

This clonotype was picked up a small number of times. V and J are TRBV7-8 and TRBJ2-5, with 13 bases lining up with TRBD2. This CDR3 is 16 amino acids long. J was trimmed by 5 bases and V by 3 bases; bases with no gene match: 6. Looked up from germline, CDR1 is SGHVS and CDR2 is FQNEAQ. The CDR3 nucleotides read TGTGCCAGCAGCTTCTCCACTAGCGGGGGGGGGGAGACCCAGTACTTC. It codes for CASSFSTSGGGETQYF.

This clonotype has a count of ten or more. The V and J genes are TRBV7-2 and TRBJ1-1, with 10 nucleotides matching TRBD1. The CDR3 is made up of 16 amino acids. V lost 4 bases, J lost 5 bases, and 10 bases stayed unmatched. Germline CDR1 SGHTA, CDR2 FQGNSA. In DNA, the CDR3 is TGTGCCAGCAGCTACCGACAGGGGGCTGGAGGAACTGAAGCTTTCTTT. Translated: CASSYRQGAGGTEAFF.

There are a few counts of this clonotype. The chain links TRBV7-8 to TRBJ1-1; D gene unclear. This CDR3 spans 14 amino acids. Germline V lookup: CDR1 SGHVS, CDR2 FQNEAQ. V lost 1 base to trimming and J lost 1 base, with 7 bases between them. The CDR3 here is CASSLDARNTEAFF. The CDR3 DNA follows: TGTGCCAGCAGCTTAGACGCCAGGAACACTGAAGCTTTCTTT.

The rearrangement links TRBV20-1 to TRBJ1-1; D remains ambiguous. Per germline, CDR1 DFQATT and CDR2 SNEGSKA (reference sequence). V dropped 3 bases and J dropped 4 bases, with 12 bases sitting between them. CDR3 length: 13 residues. The CDR3 is CSASVTRGTEAFF. For the CDR3, the DNA is TGCAGTGCTAGTGTCACCCGGGGCACTGAAGCTTTCTTT.

The chain joins TRBV3-1 to TRBJ2-3; D assignment may be TRBD1 or TRBD2 (5 bases each). V was cut by 1 base and J by 5 bases, with 28 bases left in between. Germline lookup yields CDR1 LGHDT and CDR2 YNNKEL (reference sequence). The CDR3 is 20 amino acids. Here the CDR3 reads CASSQVDGKGNFPTQDTQYF. CDR3 nucleotides: TGTGCCAGCAGCCAAGTGGACGGGAAGGGGAATTTCCCGACACAAGATACGCAGTATTTT.

The rearrangement uses TRBV12-3 or TRBV12-4 and TRBJ2-3; D call uncertain. This CDR3 spans 15 amino acids. The V end was cut by 6 bases, the J end by 0 bases, with 13 bases between. CDR3 sequence: CASSIRSPSTDTQYF. Written as DNA, the CDR3 is TGTGCCAGCAGCATCAGATCCCCTAGCACAGATACGCAGTATTTT.

V and J are TRBV4-3 and TRBJ2-4, with D uncertain. Per the germline V gene, CDR1 is LGHNA and CDR2 is YSLEER. The length of the CDR3 is 13 residues. V was shortened by 0 bases and J by 8 bases, with 8 bases between the two germline ends. CDR3 amino acids: CASSQDSSYIQYF. The CDR3 DNA is TGCGCCAGCAGCCAAGATTCTTCGTACATTCAGTACTTC.

The rearrangement links TRBV2 to TRBJ2-1; D is uncertain. From germline, CDR1 is SNHLY and CDR2 FYNNEI. The length of the CDR3 is 13 residues. Between the trimmed V and J ends, which lost 5 bases and 9 bases, there was a span of 14 bases. CDR3 DNA sequence: TGTGCCAGCAGTAAGGACGGGCATATTGAGCAGTTCTTC. It encodes CASSKDGHIEQFF.

This clonotype was seen a handful of times. The chain uses TRBV7-2 and TRBJ2-7, with TRBD2 matching 10 bases. Germline CDR1 reads SGHTA; CDR2 reads FQGNSA. CDR3 length equals 18 residues. Unmatched junction bases numbered 14, after V lost 3 bases and J lost 3 bases. The CDR3 here is CASSFKTSGRVGSYEQYF. CDR3 in DNA: TGTGCCAGCAGCTTTAAGACTAGCGGGCGGGTGGGGAGCTACGAGCAGTACTTC.

Only a few counts were recorded for this clonotype. The chain carries TRBV7-7 and TRBJ2-1; no clear D. This CDR3 is built from 17 residues. Looked up from germline, CDR1 is SSHAT and CDR2 is FNYEAQ (reference sequence). Between the trimmed V and J ends, which lost 5 bases and 0 bases, there was a span of 17 bases. Written as DNA, the CDR3 is TGTGCCAGCAGCCCCCTCGCCGGAGAAAGCTCCTACAATGAGCAGTTCTTC. Protein sequence: CASSPLAGESSYNEQFF.

This sequence joins TRBV11-2 and TRBJ2-2, with TRBD2 matching over 10 bases. With 3 bases clipped from V and 13 bases from J, the junction kept 14 bases outside the gene matches. The CDR3 has 16 amino acids. CDR1 is SGHAT and CDR2 is FQNNGV in the germline V gene. This CDR3 reads CASSFTSGTPRGGLFF. DNA of the CDR3: TGTGCCAGCAGCTTTACTAGCGGGACCCCGCGGGGAGGGCTGTTTTTT.

The chain is built from TRBV30 and TRBJ2-4; perhaps D is TRBD1 or TRBD2 (6 bases each). The CDR3 is made up of 19 amino acids. Germline CDR1 and CDR2: GTSNPN and SVGIG (reference sequence). V was pared by 0 bases and J by 4 bases, with 25 bases between. The CDR3 coding sequence is TGTGCCTGGAGTGTAAATAGAAACTCGGGGGCGGGATGGAAAAACATTCAGTACTTC. This encodes CAWSVNRNSGAGWKNIQYF.

There are a few counts of this clonotype. V gene TRBV7-8 combines with J gene TRBJ2-5; tentatively, D is TRBD2 (6 bases). CDR3 size: 15 residues. The V end was cut by 5 bases, the J end by 1 base, with 14 bases between. Germline CDR1 SGHVS, CDR2 FQNEAQ. In DNA, the CDR3 is TGTGCCAGCAGCCCCCGCGGAGGGACCCAAGAGACCCAGTACTTC. Encoded protein: CASSPRGGTQETQYF.